This TCR beta chain was sequenced in a study of a mutant IDH1 vaccine in newly diagnosed glioma. The wider study: Vaccination was launched 4-6 weeks after radiotherapy alone, or with temozolomide cycles. Receipt of radiotherapy, temozolomide, or both preceded the study, and most received both.

The sample's time point: week 47, end of study. A single vaccine dose contained 300 ug of mutant IDH1 20-mer peptide, and topical imiquimod was used with it. The data were produced by immunoSEQ multiplex PCR, yet TCRdb's version contains in-frame clones alone and is incomplete. The sample has approximately 58,000 clones; over 80% are singletons. Per the germline V gene, CDR1 is GTSNPN and CDR2 is SVGIG (reference sequence). V gave up 0 bases and J gave up 5 bases, with 13 bases separating them. This CDR3 is built from 14 residues. With respect to this clone: What it binds is unknown.

Points from the study as a whole: A vaccine-induced immune response developed in around 92% of the patients. Top peripheral T cell clonotype shifts appeared unrelated to pseudoprogression.

This material consisted of PBMCs, taken from a glioma patient whose treatment included an IDH1 peptide vaccine. This TCR came from a man in his thirties or forties with glioma. The J gene is TRBJ1-1, the V gene TRBV30, with a weak D call TRBD1 (5 bases). For the CDR3, the DNA is TGTGCCTGGAGTGTCGACAGTTTAGGGACTGAAGCTTTCTTT. It codes for CAWSVDSLGTEAFF.